The 11 T cell receptor beta chains below were found in one sample sequenced in a study of T cell repertoires in cytomegalovirus infection. Antigens of these TCRs are unknown. Each CDR3 protein is one row after TCRdb ran MiXCR on the reads. Of about 830,000 distinct CDR3 sequences in the sample, about 31% were seen once. The sample here was cultured CD8+ T cells from PBMCs, taken from culture after CMV antigen stimulation. These receptors were obtained from a human donor in good health (CMV status not recorded). Some clones in this sample may be carry-over from other donors' samples.

The chain joins TRBV29-1 to TRBJ2-1, with D hard to call. Trimming left V 7 bases short and J 7 bases short, with 8 bases between. The CDR3 contains 10 residues. CDR1 is SQVTM and CDR2 is ANQGSEA in the germline V gene. The CDR3 DNA reads as TGCAGCGGGTGGAGTAATGAGCAGTTCTTC. Amino acid sequence: CSGWSNEQFF.

The V call is TRBV29-1, the J call TRBJ1-1; 9 bases are shared with TRBD1. Germline V CDR1 and CDR2: SQVTM, ANQGSEA. The V segment lost 4 bases and the J segment 1 base; nucleotides outside the gene matches: 10. The CDR3 is 16 amino acids. The CDR3, as DNA: TGCAGCGTTGGGGGGACAGGGATTTCGGGGAACACTGAAGCTTTCTTT. Its translation is CSVGGTGISGNTEAFF.

V gene TRBV2 combines with J gene TRBJ2-7; D may be TRBD2 (5 bases). V shed 6 bases and J shed 3 bases, with 12 bases lying between them. CDR3 length: 13 residues. Germline lookup yields CDR1 SNHLY and CDR2 FYNNEI. The CDR3 is CASSHRGYYEQYV. DNA of the CDR3: TGTGCCAGCAGCCACCGAGGGTACTACGAGCAGTACGTC.

The genes are TRBV2 and TRBJ2-5; D is possibly TRBD1 (5 bases). Per germline, CDR1 SNHLY and CDR2 FYNNEI. The CDR3 has 18 amino acids. Deletions cut 5 bases from V and 0 bases from J, with 22 bases between. The CDR3 is CASSPETETTLYQETQYF. CDR3 coding DNA: TGTGCCAGCAGTCCCGAGACAGAGACCACTCTGTACCAAGAGACCCAGTACTTC.

In this sample, this clonotype turned up many times. The chain couples TRBV7-9 to TRBJ1-1, with 7 nucleotides matching TRBD1. The CDR3 extends over 19 amino acids. V shed 1 base and J 4 bases; nucleotides not matched to a gene: 18. Germline V gene data show CDR1 as SEHNR and CDR2 as FQNEAQ (reference sequence). The CDR3 coding sequence is TGTGCCAGCAGCTTAGTCCCCAGGATCATATCAGGGGGAGGCACTGAAGCTTTCTTT. Protein: CASSLVPRIISGGGTEAFF.

This clonotype was observed a handful of times. The rearrangement links TRBV6-1 to TRBJ1-5; D is unresolved. The germline V gene encodes CDR1 MNHNS and CDR2 SASEGT. This CDR3 has 17 residues. The V end was cut by 2 bases, the J end by 0 bases, with 14 bases between. The CDR3 nucleotides are TGTGCCAGCAGTGAACCCCTCGGGGAATATAGCAATCAGCCCCAGCATTTT. Translated, it gives CASSEPLGEYSNQPQHF.

The genes are TRBV28 and TRBJ1-5; 7 bases match TRBD1. Germline values: CDR1 MDHEN, CDR2 SYDVKM. The V gene end was trimmed by 3 bases and the J gene end by 6 bases; junction bases not matched to a gene: 8. This CDR3 spans 15 amino acids. CDR3 DNA: TGTGCCAGCAGTTTGCGGGCAGGGGGATCTCAGCCCCAGCATTTT. It is translated as CASSLRAGGSQPQHF.

This chain joins TRBV14 and TRBJ1-6, with 8 positions matching TRBD1. This CDR3 is built from 14 residues. The germline V gene encodes CDR1 SGHDN and CDR2 FVKESK. Trimming at V came to 6 bases and at J to 9 bases, leaving 7 bases not matched to a gene. For the CDR3, the DNA is TGTGCCAGCAGTGACAGGGGAAGCTCTTCACCCCTCCACTTT. This translates into CASSDRGSSSPLHF.

This clonotype was seen repeatedly, ten times or more. The chain has TRBV7-6 and TRBJ1-2, with 11 bases fitting TRBD1. Germline V gene sequence: CDR1 SGHVS, CDR2 FNYEAQ. Trimming took 5 bases from V and 11 from J; bases not matched to a gene: 7. The CDR3 runs 13 residues. CDR3 in DNA: TGTGCCAGCAGCGCCACCGGGACAGGGGGGTACACCTTC. Its protein product is CASSATGTGGYTF.

V and J are TRBV7-9 and TRBJ2-2; 8 positions agree with TRBD1. Trimming removed 4 bases from V and 8 bases from J; junction bases left unmatched: 6. The germline CDR1 and CDR2 sequences are SEHNR and FQNEAQ (reference sequence). The CDR3 loop spans 14 amino acids. CDR3 protein: CASSSRDRKGELFF. DNA for the CDR3: TGTGCCAGCAGCTCCCGGGACAGGAAAGGGGAGCTGTTTTTT.

The chain is built from TRBV12-3 or TRBV12-4 and TRBJ2-5; the match to TRBD1 covers 7 bases. The length of the CDR3 is 14 residues. J gave up 5 bases and V 7 bases, and 10 bases lay outside the gene matches. CDR3 loop: CASNYRGRAETQYF. The CDR3 nucleotides are TGTGCCAGCAACTACAGGGGTAGGGCCGAGACCCAGTACTTC.